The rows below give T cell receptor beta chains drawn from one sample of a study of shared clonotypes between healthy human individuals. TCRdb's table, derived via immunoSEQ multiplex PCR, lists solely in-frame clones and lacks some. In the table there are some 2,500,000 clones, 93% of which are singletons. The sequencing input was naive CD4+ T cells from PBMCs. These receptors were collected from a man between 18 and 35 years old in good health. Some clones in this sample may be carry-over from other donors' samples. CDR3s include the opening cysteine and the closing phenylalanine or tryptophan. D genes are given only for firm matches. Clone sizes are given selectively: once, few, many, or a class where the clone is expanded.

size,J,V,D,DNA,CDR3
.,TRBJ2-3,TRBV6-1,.,TGTGCCAGCAGTTTAGGGGTTCAAGATACGCAGTATTTT,CASSLGVQDTQYF
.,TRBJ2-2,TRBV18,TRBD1,TGTGCCAGCTCACCGGGACAGATACACACCGGGGAGCTGTTTTTT,CASSPGQIHTGELFF
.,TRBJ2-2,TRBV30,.,TGTGCCTGGAGTGTAAGGACAACCAACACCGGGGAGCTGTTTTTT,CAWSVRTTNTGELFF
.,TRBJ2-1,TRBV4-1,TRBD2,TGCGCCAGCAGCCACCGACTAGCAACTCCGATCCGGTACAATGAGCAGTTCTTC,CASSHRLATPIRYNEQFF
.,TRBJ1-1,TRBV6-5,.,TGTGCCAGCAGGGAAGGGGTTTACACTGAAGCTTTCTTT,CASREGVYTEAFF
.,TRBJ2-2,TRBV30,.,TGTGCCTCTAGCGGGGGACAGGGAAGTTTTCCCGGGGAGCTGTTTTTT,CASSGGQGSFPGELFF
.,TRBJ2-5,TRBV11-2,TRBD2,TGTGCCAGCAGCTCTGGGACTAGGCAAGAGACCCAGTACTTC,CASSSGTRQETQYF
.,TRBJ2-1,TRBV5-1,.,TGCGCCAGCAGCCCGCCAAAAACCTCCTACAATGAGCAGTTCTTC,CASSPPKTSYNEQFF
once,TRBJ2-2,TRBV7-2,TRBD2,TGTGCCAGCAGCCCCTTTGCGGGAGGAATTACCGGGGAGCTGTTTTTT,CASSPFAGGITGELFF
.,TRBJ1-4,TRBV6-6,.,TGTGCCAGCACCCCGGACCCAAGCAGAGTTCCGTTTTTT,CASTPDPSRVPFF
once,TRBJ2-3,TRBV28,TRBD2,TGTGCCAGCAGTTTATACGCCAGAGTAGCGGGGAATACGCAGTATTTT,CASSLYARVAGNTQYF
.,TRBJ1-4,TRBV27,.,TGTGCCAGCAGTTTCTTTACGGCCGGGGGGGAAAAACTGTTTTTT,CASSFFTAGGEKLFF
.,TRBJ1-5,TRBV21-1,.,TGTGCCAGCAGCTCCTCCGGACAGGGGAACAATCAGCCCCAGCATTTT,CASSSSGQGNNQPQHF
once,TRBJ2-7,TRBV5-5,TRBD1,TGTGCCAGCAGCTTGGTGCGGGACAGGGATTACGAGCAGTACTTC,CASSLVRDRDYEQYF
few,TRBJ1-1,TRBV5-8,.,TGTGCCAGCAGTTCCGGGATTTATCGAAACACTGAAGCTTTCTTT,CASSSGIYRNTEAFF
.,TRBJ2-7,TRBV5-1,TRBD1,TGCGCCAGCAGCCTGGACAGGGTGAAGTACGAGCAGTACTTC,CASSLDRVKYEQYF
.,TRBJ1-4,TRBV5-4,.,TGTGCCAGCAGCTTATCGACCAACCCTAATGAAAAACTGTTTTTT,CASSLSTNPNEKLFF
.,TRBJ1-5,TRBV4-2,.,TGTGCCAGCAGCCAAGAACAAGGCCGCAATCAGCCCCAGCATTTT,CASSQEQGRNQPQHF
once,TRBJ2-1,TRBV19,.,TGTGCCAGTAGTATAGGGATAGGAGTGATCGGGTCCTACAATGAGCAGTTCTTC,CASSIGIGVIGSYNEQFF
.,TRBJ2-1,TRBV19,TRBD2,TGTGCCAGTAGTAGAAGTTGGCTAGCGGGAACATTAAATGAGCAGTTCTTC,CASSRSWLAGTLNEQFF
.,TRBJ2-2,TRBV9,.,TGTGCCAGCAGCGTCAGGGGACTCACCGGGGAGCTGTTTTTT,CASSVRGLTGELFF
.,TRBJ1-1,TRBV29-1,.,TGCAGCGTTGGTCTGCCTGAAGCTTTCTTT,CSVGLPEAFF
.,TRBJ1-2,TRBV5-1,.,TGCGCCAGCAGCTTGCGCCTGCGGGATGGCTACACCTTC,CASSLRLRDGYTF
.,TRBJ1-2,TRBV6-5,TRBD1,TGTGCCAGCAGTCCCGGGGGACAGGGGATAGGGGGCTACACCTTC,CASSPGGQGIGGYTF
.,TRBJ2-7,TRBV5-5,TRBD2,TGTGCCAGCAGCCTAGCGGGAGGGCCCCACGAGCAGTACTTC,CASSLAGGPHEQYF
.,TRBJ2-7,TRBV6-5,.,TGTGCCAGCAGTTACTCGGCAGGGTGGTCCTACGAGCAGTACTTC,CASSYSAGWSYEQYF
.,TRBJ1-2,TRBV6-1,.,TGTGCCAGCAGTCGACAGAGTCCTAACTATGGCTACACCTTC,CASSRQSPNYGYTF
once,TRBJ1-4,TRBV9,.,TGTGCCAGCAGCGTAGGGTCGGGCAGACCTAATGAAAAACTGTTTTTT,CASSVGSGRPNEKLFF
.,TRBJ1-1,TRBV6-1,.,TGTGCCAGCAGTGAACTTTTAGGTGTCGGGGTGAACACTGAAGCTTTCTTT,CASSELLGVGVNTEAFF
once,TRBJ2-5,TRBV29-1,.,TGCAGCGTCGGACAGCGTATGATCCAAGAGACCCAGTACTTC,CSVGQRMIQETQYF
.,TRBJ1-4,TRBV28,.,TGTGCCACCCGACGGGTAACTAATGAAAAACTGTTTTTT,CATRRVTNEKLFF
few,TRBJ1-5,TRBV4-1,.,TGCGCCAGCAGCCAAGATCAAGCTCAGGCCGATCAGCCCCAGCATTTT,CASSQDQAQADQPQHF
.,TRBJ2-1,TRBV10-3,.,TGTGCCATCAGTGAAATTCGGGACCACAATGAGCAGTTCTTC,CAISEIRDHNEQFF
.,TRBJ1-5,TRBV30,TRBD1,TGTGCCTGGAGTAGCCCCGGGACAGGCAATCAGCCCCAGCATTTT,CAWSSPGTGNQPQHF
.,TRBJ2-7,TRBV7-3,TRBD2,TGTGCCAGCAGCTTCCCTAGCGGGAGTCACTCCTACGAGCAGTACTTC,CASSFPSGSHSYEQYF
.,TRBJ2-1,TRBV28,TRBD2,TGTGCCAGCAGTCCTGGCGGGAGACCCTCCTACAATGAGCAGTTCTTC,CASSPGGRPSYNEQFF
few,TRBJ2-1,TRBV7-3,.,TGTGCCAGCAGCTTTATCGAGAATGAGCAGTTCTTC,CASSFIENEQFF